This entry features one T cell receptor beta chain sequence. Its matching antigen is unknown. This specimen belongs to a study of cytomegalovirus exposure and HLA in healthy donors. Findings of the study overall: Generally TCR sequences proved uncommon, though certain public TCRs appeared in numerous donors. Cytomegalovirus association was assigned to approximately 180 TCR beta chains.

Germline assignment: CDR1 MNHEY and CDR2 SMNVEV (reference sequence). J was trimmed by 4 bases and V by 9 bases; bases with no gene match: 4. CDR3 size: 14 residues. TCRdb's copy holds only in-frame clones and misses some; the assay was immunoSEQ multiplex PCR. Of some 150,000 clones listed, roughly 93% are singletons. This receptor was taken from a man between 18 and 35 years old in good health and CMV-seropositive. Sequencing input: PBMCs. This chain links TRBV27 with TRBJ2-3; TRBD2 aligns across 13 bases. The CDR3, as DNA: TGTGCCAGTGGGACTAGCGGGAACCCAGATACGCAGTATTTT. Residues: CASGTSGNPDTQYF.